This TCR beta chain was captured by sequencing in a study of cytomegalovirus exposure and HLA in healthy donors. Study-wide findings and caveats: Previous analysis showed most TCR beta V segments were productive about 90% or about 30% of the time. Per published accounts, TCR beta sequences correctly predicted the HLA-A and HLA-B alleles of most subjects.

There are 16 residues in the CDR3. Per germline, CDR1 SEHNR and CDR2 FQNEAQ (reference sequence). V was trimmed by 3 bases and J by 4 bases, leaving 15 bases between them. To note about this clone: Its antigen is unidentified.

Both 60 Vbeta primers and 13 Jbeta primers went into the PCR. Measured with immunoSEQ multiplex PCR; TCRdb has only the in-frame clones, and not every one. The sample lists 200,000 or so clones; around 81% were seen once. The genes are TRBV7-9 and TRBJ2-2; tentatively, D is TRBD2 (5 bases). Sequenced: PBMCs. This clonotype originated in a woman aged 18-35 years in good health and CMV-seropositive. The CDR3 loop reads CASSFRVREGTGELFF. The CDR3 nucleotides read TGTGCCAGCAGCTTTAGGGTTCGTGAGGGCACCGGGGAGCTGTTTTTT.